This record covers a single TCR beta chain. Trimming left V 2 bases short and J 12 bases short, with 11 bases between. Germline values: CDR1 SQVTM, CDR2 ANQGSEA. The CDR3 sequence is 11 residues long. RNA transcripts yielded amplified TCR beta CDR3 regions. With the HTBI primer set, the TCR CDR3 went through a first round of RT-PCR. TCRdb independently ran MiXCR on the multiplex PCR reads; one entry per CDR3 protein. The sample lists approximately 530,000 distinct CDR3 sequences; over 15% were seen once. This entry comes from a study of T cells in Graves' hyperthyroidism and ophthalmopathy. Study background: Peripheral blood draws took place at initial diagnosis, ahead of any treatment.

The genes are TRBV29-1 and TRBJ2-1; TRBD2 is a possible D gene (5 bases). The sequencing input was blood. The TCR was taken from a woman aged 18-29 years with Graves' hyperthyroidism. CDR3 sequence (DNA): TGCAGCGTTGAATTGGCGGGCAGGCAGTTCTTC. Its translation: CSVELAGRQFF.